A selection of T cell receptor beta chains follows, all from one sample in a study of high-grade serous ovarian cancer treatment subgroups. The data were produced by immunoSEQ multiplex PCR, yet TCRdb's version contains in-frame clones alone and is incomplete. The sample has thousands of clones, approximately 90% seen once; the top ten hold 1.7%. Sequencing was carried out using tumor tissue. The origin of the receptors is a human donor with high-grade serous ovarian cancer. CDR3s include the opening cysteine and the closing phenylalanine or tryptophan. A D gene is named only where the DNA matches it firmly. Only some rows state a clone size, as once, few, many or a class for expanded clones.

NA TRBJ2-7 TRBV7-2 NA TGTGCCAGCAGCCCGACAGGCTTTAGCTCCTACGAGCAGTACTTC CASSPTGFSSYEQYF
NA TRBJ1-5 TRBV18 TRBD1 TGTGCCAGCTCATGGGACAGGGGTGGGCCCCAGCATTTT CASSWDRGGPQHF
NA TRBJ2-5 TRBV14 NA TGTGCCAGCAGCCAGAGCTTAGCCACCCAGTACTTC CASSQSLATQYF
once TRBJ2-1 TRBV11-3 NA TGTGCCAGCAGCTTAGGGGGCCGTGAGCAGTTCTTC CASSLGGREQFF
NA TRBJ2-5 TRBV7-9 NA TGTGCCAGCCGCCAGGGTCCAGGGCGGGAAGAGACCCAGTACTTC CASRQGPGREETQYF
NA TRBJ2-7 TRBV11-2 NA TGTGCCAGCAGCTTAACGGAGGGGTACGAGCAGTACTTC CASSLTEGYEQYF
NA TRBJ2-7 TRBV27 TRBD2 TGTGCCAGCAGTTTAGGGGGAGGGTACTCCTACGAGCAGTACTTC CASSLGGGYSYEQYF
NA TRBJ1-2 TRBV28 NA TGTGCCAGCAGTAACTCCCGGGGGGTCTATGGCTACACCTTC CASSNSRGVYGYTF
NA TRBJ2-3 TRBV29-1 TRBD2 TGCAGCGTTCAGCGGGGGACTAGCACAGATACGCAGTATTTT CSVQRGTSTDTQYF
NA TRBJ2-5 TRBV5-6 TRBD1 TGTGCCAGCAGCTCACCGGACAGGGGCCAAGAGACCCAGTACTTC CASSSPDRGQETQYF
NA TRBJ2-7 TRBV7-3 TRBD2 TGTGCCAGCCAAGGGGGGGAGCGGGAGAAACGCGAGCAGTACTTC CASQGGEREKREQYF
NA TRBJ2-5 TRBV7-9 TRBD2 TGTGCCAGCAGCTCCAGTAGCGGGGGGGCAGAGACCCAGTACTTC CASSSSSGGAETQYF
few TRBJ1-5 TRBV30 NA TGTGCCCTTTCACGGGACGGTGATCAGCCCCAGCATTTT CALSRDGDQPQHF